This T cell receptor beta chain was recovered during a study of blood T cell repertoires in COVID-19 (dated by TCRdb to between 2020 and 2021). In the study overall: Collaborator samples came from the United States, Italy and Spain and covered acute and convalescent phases of COVID-19. The prospective study material was composed of cDNA or gDNA derived from T cells, B-cell-depleted T cells, or PBMCs. Subjects who had been exposed to COVID-19, were actively infected with it, or had recovered from it provided the deeply sampled blood TCRbeta repertoires that made up the dataset. The repertoires were released in a freely available public database meant as a resource for research on the immune response to SARS-CoV-2. Samples were obtained from the ongoing ImmuneRACE study (first 160 participants) and from over a thousand subjects provided by 6 global collaborators. Nearly every sample came with metadata listing a de-identified subject ID, COVID-19 status, age in years and sex. Where available, HLA class I and class II types were obtained from metadata supplied by the sample provider rather than from assay-based typing.

Comment on this clone: What this receptor recognizes is not known. No conserved phenylalanine or tryptophan is present at the end of the CDR3, so a read error is the likely explanation. The DNA is omitted, as the CDR3 cannot be located on it reliably, and the CDR3 follows TCRdb's listing.

The immunoSEQ Assay, a bias-controlled multiplex PCR, was used to amplify TCRbeta CDR3 regions from genomic DNA. Processing in the source paper ran as follows. Within the assay, amplification of reference gene primers was used to estimate how many nucleated cells each sample contained. To quantify the absolute abundance of each unique TCRbeta CDR3 rearrangement, sequence reads were collapsed and filtered. For each sample, productive Simpson clonality was calculated by taking the square root of Simpson's diversity index across productive rearrangements. TCRdb holds this immuneACCESS table with in-frame rearrangements only. Some clones are missing; in checked studies, unresolved V genes explain under half, and the rest has no known cause. V, J and clone size are taken as reported in that table, and D and trimming were inferred from the DNA itself. This sample has some 200,000 clones in its table, and around 82% of those were observed once. The ten largest clones capture about 12% of the sample.

Here is what the overall study found, with its caveats: The amount of clinical and demographic metadata varied by source and participant and was provided uncurated.

Whole blood was collected in K2EDTA tubes by collaborating institutions according to the institutions' own protocols. For TCRbeta analysis, collaborators shipped samples in one of three forms: frozen whole blood, isolated PBMCs, or DNA extracted from either of those sample types. This TCR was sampled from a woman aged 40 to 50 with acute or convalescent COVID-19. The source material was peripheral blood.

The CDR3 reads as follows: CASSEATFTSEI. Recombination linked TRBV2 to TRBJ2-3; the table's D call, TRBD2, has no DNA check behind it. The CDR3 is 12 amino acids long, termini counted. In the germline V gene, CDR1 corresponds to SNHLY and CDR2 to FYNNEI.